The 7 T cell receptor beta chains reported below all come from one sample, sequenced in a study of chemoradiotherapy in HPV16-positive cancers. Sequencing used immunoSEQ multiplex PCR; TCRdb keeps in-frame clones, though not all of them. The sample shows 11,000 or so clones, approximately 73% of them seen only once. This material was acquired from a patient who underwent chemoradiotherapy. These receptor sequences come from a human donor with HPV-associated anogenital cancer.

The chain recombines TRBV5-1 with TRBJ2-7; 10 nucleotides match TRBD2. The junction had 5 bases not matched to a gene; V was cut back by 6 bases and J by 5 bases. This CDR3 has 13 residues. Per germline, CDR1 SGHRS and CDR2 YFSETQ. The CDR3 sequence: CASKVAGGHEQYF. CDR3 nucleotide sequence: TGCGCCAGCAAAGTAGCGGGGGGCCACGAGCAGTACTTC.

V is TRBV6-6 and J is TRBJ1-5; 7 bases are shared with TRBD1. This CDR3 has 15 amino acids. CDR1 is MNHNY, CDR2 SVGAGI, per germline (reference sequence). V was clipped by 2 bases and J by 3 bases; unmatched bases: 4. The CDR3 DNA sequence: TGTGCCAGCAGTTACGGGACAGCGGTCAATCAGCCCCAGCATTTT. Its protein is CASSYGTAVNQPQHF.

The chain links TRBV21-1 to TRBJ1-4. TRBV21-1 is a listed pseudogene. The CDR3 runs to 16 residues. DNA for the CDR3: TGTGCCAGCAGCAAACGGACCGCTGGAGTGGGGGAAAAACTGTTTTTT. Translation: CASSKRTAGVGEKLFF.

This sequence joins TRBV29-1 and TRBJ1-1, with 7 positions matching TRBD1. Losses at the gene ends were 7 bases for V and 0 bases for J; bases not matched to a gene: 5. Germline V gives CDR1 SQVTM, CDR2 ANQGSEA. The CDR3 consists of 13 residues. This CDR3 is CSAKGQLNTEAFF. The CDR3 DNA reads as TGCAGCGCTAAGGGACAGTTGAACACTGAAGCTTTCTTT.

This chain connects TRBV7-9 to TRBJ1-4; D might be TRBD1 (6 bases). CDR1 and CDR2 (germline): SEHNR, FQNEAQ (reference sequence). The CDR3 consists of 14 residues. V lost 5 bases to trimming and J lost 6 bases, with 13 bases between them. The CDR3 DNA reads TGTGCCAGCAGCCCCGGGACACAAGATGAAAAACTGTTTTTT. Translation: CASSPGTQDEKLFF.

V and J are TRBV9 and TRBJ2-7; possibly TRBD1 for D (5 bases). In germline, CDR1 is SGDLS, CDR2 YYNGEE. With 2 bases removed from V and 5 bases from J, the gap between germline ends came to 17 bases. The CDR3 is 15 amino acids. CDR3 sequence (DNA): TGTGCCAGCAGCGTGCAGGGTAGGGCAGACGACGAGCAGTACTTC. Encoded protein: CASSVQGRADDEQYF. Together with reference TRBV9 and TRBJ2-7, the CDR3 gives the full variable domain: DSGVTQTPKHLITATGQRVTLRCSPRSGDLSVYWYQQSLDQGLQFLIQYYNGEERAKGNILERFSAQQFPDLHSELNLSSLELGDSALYFCASSVQGRADDEQYFGPGTRLTVT.

The CDR3 region is CASSPGGEVGQPQHF. The CDR3 bases are TGTGCCAGCAGCCCTGGGGGGGAGGTCGGGCAGCCCCAGCATTTT. This sequence joins TRBV9 and TRBJ1-5, with D possibly being TRBD1 (5 bases). This CDR3 comprises 15 residues. Germline V gene sequence: CDR1 SGDLS, CDR2 YYNGEE. The V and J ends lost 4 bases and 7 bases respectively, with 18 bases between them.